This T cell receptor beta chain was captured by sequencing in a study of T-cell reconstitution after alpha-beta-depleted transplantation in children. A library of TCRbeta sequences, prepared with unique molecular identifiers, was generated. TCRdb used MiXCR to reprocess the PCR reads, holding one entry per CDR3 protein. The sample gives some 500,000 distinct CDR3 sequences, approximately 29% of which show up once; 2% to 3% is in the top ten. V lost 2 bases and J 5 bases, leaving 9 bases between the germline ends. The CDR3 loop spans 13 amino acids. Germline values: CDR1 KGHSH, CDR2 LQKENI. The V gene is TRBV18, the J gene TRBJ2-5, with TRBD2 as a possible D gene (5 bases). This receptor was taken from a human donor who donated a stem cell graft to a child with aplastic anemia. The sequenced sample was PBMCs from the stem cell graft donor, obtained from the stem cell graft. The CDR3 protein is CASSPTQRETQYF. The CDR3 region has the DNA TGTGCCAGCTCACCAACCCAGCGGGAGACCCAGTACTTC.